What follows describes a single T cell receptor (beta chain). Its specificity is not known. This sample stems from a study of post-analysis software for immune sequencing data. On the study more broadly: The cohort encompassed relapsing-remitting, secondary progressive and progressive-relapsing multiple sclerosis disease courses.

The V segment lost 7 bases and the J segment 0 bases; nucleotides outside the gene matches: 5. This CDR3 contains 15 residues. Germline CDR1 and CDR2: ENHRY and SYGVKD. Study-wide results and caveats: Normalized Chao1 diversity was significantly lower in multiple sclerosis patients than in controls. Under F measure analysis, samples from one preparation batch co-clustered strongly. In patients, five or six TRBV segments were more frequent than in controls, with TRBV5-6, TRBV5-1 and TRBV20-1 among them.

Unique molecular identifiers were built into the TCR beta cDNA libraries. About 500,000 cDNA molecules were obtained per 1 to 10 million input T cells. MiXCR, run by TCRdb on the PCR reads, gives a single entry per CDR3 protein. The data contain about 680,000 distinct CDR3 sequences, approximately 59% of them singletons. The receptor's source is a girl aged 2-15 years with multiple sclerosis. Sequencing was done on a sample of blood. The rearrangement joins TRBV10-3 to TRBJ2-3; 9 bases line up with TRBD2. The CDR3 loop reads CAIKPSGGSTDTQYF. CDR3 in DNA: TGTGCCATCAAACCCAGCGGGGGGAGCACAGATACGCAGTATTTT.